This T cell receptor (beta chain) comes out of a study of T cells in women clearing cervical HPV infection. Study at large: Blood came at first lesion visit for cases, post-clearance for controls. For cases, blood was sampled a median about 150 days after lesion detection, interquartile range roughly 80 to 200 days.

Only in-frame clones appear in the TCRdb table, and some are missing; sequencing was by immunoSEQ multiplex PCR. The sample table includes around 30,000 clones. Per germline, CDR1 SGHRS and CDR2 YFSETQ. The V gene lost 1 base and the J gene lost 2 bases, with 6 bases spanning the gap. There are 13 residues in the CDR3. With regard to this clone: Sequencing ends 3 residues short of the CDR3 end; the germline J gene provides the rest.

The specimen was blood buffy coat. The rearrangement joins TRBV5-1 to TRBJ2-5, with D tentatively TRBD2 (6 bases). This TCR was sampled from a woman aged 18 to 75 with a cervical HPV16 infection that either progressed to CIN3+ or cleared (not recorded which). Incomplete CDR3 DNA: TGCGCCAGCAGCTTGAGCGGGCAAGAGACC. Residues: CASSLSGQET. The complete CDR3 protein is CASSLSGQETQYF.